A selection of T cell receptor beta chains follows, all from one sample in a study of T-cell reconstitution after alpha-beta-depleted transplantation in children. TCRdb processed the PCR reads anew with MiXCR; each CDR3 protein has one entry. The sample gives around 120,000 distinct CDR3 sequences, about 21% of which show up once; over 9.5% is in the top ten. Source: PBMCs, mostly from graft donor cells, taken 180 days after TCRalphabeta/CD19-depleted stem cell transplant. These receptors were taken from a male patient aged 2-10 years who had a stem cell transplant for chronic granulomatous disease, so the T cells may come from the graft donor. CDR3s include the opening cysteine and the closing phenylalanine or tryptophan. D genes are given only for firm matches. Size is stated for part of the rows, as once, few or many counts, or as a class when the clone is expanded.

V gene	clone size	J gene	D gene	CDR3 protein	CDR3 DNA
TRBV29-1	many	TRBJ1-2	TRBD1	CSVEDRGQNGYTF	TGCAGCGTTGAAGATAGGGGACAGAACGGCTACACCTTC
TRBV15	many	TRBJ2-3	NA	CATSAGLFTDTQYF	TGTGCCACCAGCGCGGGGCTCTTCACAGATACGCAGTATTTT
TRBV3-1	many	TRBJ2-1	NA	CASSRLVWDEQFF	TGTGCCAGCAGCCGACTAGTTTGGGATGAGCAGTTCTTC
TRBV7-8	NA	TRBJ2-3	NA	CASSPGSYTDTQYF	TGTGCCAGCAGCCCCGGGTCCTACACAGATACGCAGTATTTT
TRBV6-1	few	TRBJ2-3	TRBD1	CASRGTQGATDTQYF	TGTGCCAGCAGGGGTACACAGGGGGCCACAGATACGCAGTATTTT
TRBV7-8	NA	TRBJ2-1	NA	CASSLEQGYNEQFF	TGTGCCAGCAGCTTAGAGCAGGGCTACAATGAGCAGTTCTTC
TRBV12-3/TRBV12-4	NA	TRBJ2-7	TRBD1	CASSPPGQGSDEQYF	TGTGCCAGCAGTCCCCCAGGACAGGGGAGCGACGAGCAGTACTTC
TRBV2	NA	TRBJ2-7	NA	CASRASLYEQYF	TGTGCCAGCAGGGCATCGCTATACGAGCAGTACTTC
TRBV11-2	NA	TRBJ1-2	NA	CASRSIWFRGLSTNYGYTF	TGTGCCAGCAGGTCTATCTGGTTTCGGGGGCTTAGTACTAACTATGGCTACACCTTC
TRBV12-3/TRBV12-4	many	TRBJ2-5	TRBD2	CASSLGYGTSGRATETQYF	TGTGCCAGCAGTTTAGGATACGGGACTAGCGGGAGGGCGACAGAGACCCAGTACTTC